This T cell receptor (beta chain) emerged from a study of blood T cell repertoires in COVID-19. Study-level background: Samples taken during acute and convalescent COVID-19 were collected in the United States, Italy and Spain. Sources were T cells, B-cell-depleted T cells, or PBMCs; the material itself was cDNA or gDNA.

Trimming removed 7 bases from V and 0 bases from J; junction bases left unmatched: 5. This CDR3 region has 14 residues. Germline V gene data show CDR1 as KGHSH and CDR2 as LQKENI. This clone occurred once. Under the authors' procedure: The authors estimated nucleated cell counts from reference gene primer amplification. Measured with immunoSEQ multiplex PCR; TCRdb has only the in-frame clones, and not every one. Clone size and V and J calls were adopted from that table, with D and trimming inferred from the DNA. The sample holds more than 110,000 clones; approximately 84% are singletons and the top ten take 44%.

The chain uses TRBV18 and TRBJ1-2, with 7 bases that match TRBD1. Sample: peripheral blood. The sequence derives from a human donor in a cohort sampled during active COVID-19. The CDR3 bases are TGTGCCAGCTTACCCGGGACAGCTAACTATGGCTACACCTTC. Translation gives CASLPGTANYGYTF.